This entry is about one T cell receptor beta chain. Its antigen remains undetermined. Base qualities were left out, and no much larger clone turns up one base away. This record belongs to a study of OX40 agonist ivuxolimab in advanced cancers. Some background on the complete study: Ivuxolimab was an agonistic, fully human IgG2 monoclonal antibody directed against OX40 (CD134), a costimulatory receptor. Three dose-escalation patients achieved partial responses, one with hepatocellular carcinoma and two with cutaneous melanoma. The paper describes the monotherapy dose-escalation part (N ≈ 52 patients) of the phase I trial of ivuxolimab. Intravenous ivuxolimab was administered to patients every 2 weeks at six dose levels: 0.01, 0.1, 0.3, 1.5, 3 and 10 mg/kg. Peripheral TCRbeta sequencing was intended to test whether TCR sequence diversity was altered and clonal T-cell expansion was caused by ivuxolimab. Patients were allowed to have had prior anti-PD-1, anti-PD-L1 or anti-CTLA-4 therapy, and around 41% of the dose-escalation patients had previously received checkpoint inhibitors. Of the 50 to 55 patients in dose escalation, about 20 had hepatocellular carcinoma, around 15 had melanoma, 9 had renal cell carcinoma and 9 had head and neck cancer. In the dose-escalation cohort, roughly 80% of patients were male, and the mean age was approximately 55 years, with a range of 23 to 79.

Trimming leaves V shorter by 5 bases and J shorter by 7 bases, with the junction holding 4 bases beyond the gene matches. Its CDR3 holds 14 amino acids, cysteine through phenylalanine. Just CDR3 DNA is preserved here, 42 bases in frame from base 1. As encoded in the germline V gene (reference sequence), CDR1 is LNHDA while CDR2 is SQIVND. For sequencing of the TCRbeta CDR3 region, genomic DNA was extracted from the sorted cells. The immunoSEQ Assay was used for sequencing of TCRbeta CDR3 regions. The source is immuneACCESS, and TCRdb retained only in-frame sequences with V and J called. Part of the clones is not carried over; for the studies checked, unresolved V genes explain less than half of this, and the remainder is unexplained. The table for this sample lists around 66,000 clones; approximately 84% of them were counted only once. Clones ranked in the top ten supply roughly 4.1% of the sample.

Patients with autoimmune disease history or receiving systemic immunosuppression were excluded from the trial. In every dose cohort, peripheral blood was drawn for TCR sequencing at baseline, cycle 4 day 1, and cycle 7 day 1. The samples were taken from a phase I, first-in-human, multicenter, open-label dose-escalation trial of ivuxolimab. The trial enrolled adults with locally advanced or metastatic head and neck squamous cell, hepatocellular, melanoma or renal cell carcinoma. Before TCR sequencing, CD4+ and CD8+ T cells were separately sorted from peripheral blood. Study-wide findings and limitations: Low levels of normalized T-cell clonal expansion were also shown by some nonresponding patients. Partial responders in the 0.1-3.0 mg/kg groups had among the lowest normalized peripheral clonal expansion, especially among CD8+ T cells. At doses from 0.1 to 3.0 mg/kg, clonal expansion was seen in both CD4+ and CD8+ blood T cells between baseline and week 6. Antigen specificity was not determined for the clonally expanded peripheral T cells. After ivuxolimab, expanded clones were on average more numerous among CD8+ T cells than among CD4+ T cells.

Recombination joined TRBV19 with TRBJ1-5; 11 central bases correspond to TRBD1. The sequence was collected from an adult with an advanced solid tumor such as melanoma, head and neck, liver or kidney cancer. Here the sequenced sample was CD4+ or CD8+ T cells sorted from blood, taken in a trial of the OX40 agonist ivuxolimab. DNA sequence: TGTGCCAGTAGTGGACAGGGGGCATGGCAGCCCCAGCATTTT. Its product reads: CASSGQGAWQPQHF.